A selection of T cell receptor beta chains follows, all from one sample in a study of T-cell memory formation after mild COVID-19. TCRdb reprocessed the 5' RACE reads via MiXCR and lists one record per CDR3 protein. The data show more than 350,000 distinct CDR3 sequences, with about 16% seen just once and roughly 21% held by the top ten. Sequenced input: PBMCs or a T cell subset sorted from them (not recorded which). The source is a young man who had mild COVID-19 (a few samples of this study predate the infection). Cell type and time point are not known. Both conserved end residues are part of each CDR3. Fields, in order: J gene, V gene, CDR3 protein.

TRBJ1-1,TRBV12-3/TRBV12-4,CASSARGPGTEAFF
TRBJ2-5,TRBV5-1,CASSLGTSGGVRETQYF
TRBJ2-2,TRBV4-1,CASSPGPPNTGELFF
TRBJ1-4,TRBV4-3,CASSQSHGVRPNEKLFF
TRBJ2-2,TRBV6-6,CASRPMTFTFANTGELFF
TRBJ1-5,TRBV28,CASTVGASNQPQHF
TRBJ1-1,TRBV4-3,CASSQDRSGWGFF
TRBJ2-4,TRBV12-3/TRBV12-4,CASSLSLGWDRGGNIQYF
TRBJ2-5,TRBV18,CASSPSEQETQYF
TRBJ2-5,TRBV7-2,CASSLATGPGWYQETQYF
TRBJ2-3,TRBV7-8,CASSLASGATDTQYF
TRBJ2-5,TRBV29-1,CSVEVGERETQYF
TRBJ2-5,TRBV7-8,CASSLLLAGGSETQYF
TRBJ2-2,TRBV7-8,CASSPIRRGRSGELFF
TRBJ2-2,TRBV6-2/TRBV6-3,CASRPSGHGAGELFF
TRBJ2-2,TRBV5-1,CASSRLADTGELFF
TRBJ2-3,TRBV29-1,CSVSGTRTDTQYF
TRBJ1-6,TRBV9,CASSHLPYNSPLHF
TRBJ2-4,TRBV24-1,CATSDSGGIQYF
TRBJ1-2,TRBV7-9,CASSLDDYGYTF
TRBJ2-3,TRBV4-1,CASSQDAPLGATDTQYF
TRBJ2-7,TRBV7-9,CASSWPDRGSYEQYF
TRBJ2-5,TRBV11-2,CASSDGTSGARAQYF
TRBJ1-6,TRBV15,CATSVRQANSPLHF
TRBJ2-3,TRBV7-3,CASGLGQGASDTQYF